A single sample gave rise to the 20 T cell receptor beta chains below, sequenced in a study of identical twins. TCRdb redid the calling of the 5' RACE reads with MiXCR, one entry per CDR3 protein. The sample has around 1.7 million distinct CDR3 sequences, around a third seen once. Material for sequencing was cord blood. The receptors were sampled from a newborn girl in good health.

This clonotype showed up just a few times. This chain joins TRBV9 and TRBJ1-2; TRBD1 aligns across 8 bases. The CDR3 extends over 16 amino acids. Germline loops: CDR1 SGDLS, CDR2 YYNGEE. The V gene end was trimmed by 0 bases and the J gene end by 5 bases; junction bases not matched to a gene: 9. This chain's CDR3 is CASSVGLGQGGYGYTF. CDR3 DNA sequence: TGTGCCAGCAGCGTAGGTCTCGGACAGGGCGGGTATGGCTACACCTTC.

V gene TRBV20-1 combines with J gene TRBJ2-3; 9 bases align to TRBD2. Germline V gives CDR1 DFQATT, CDR2 SNEGSKA (reference sequence). The CDR3 loop spans 17 amino acids. J lost 0 bases, V lost 1 base, and 8 bases had no gene match. The CDR3 region has the DNA TGCAGTGCTAGAGCCCGACTAGCGGTCCTTAGCACAGATACGCAGTATTTT. Protein: CSARARLAVLSTDTQYF.

In its sample, this clonotype was seen many times. The chain carries TRBV5-1 and TRBJ2-1, with 8 bases matching TRBD2. This CDR3 has 14 amino acids. J was trimmed by 6 bases and V by 4 bases; bases with no gene match: 6. Germline CDR1 SGHRS, CDR2 YFSETQ. This CDR3 reads CASSRGLESNEQFF. CDR3 bases: TGCGCCAGCAGCCGGGGACTAGAAAGCAATGAGCAGTTCTTC.

This clonotype was picked up a small number of times. The chain recombines TRBV28 with TRBJ2-5; 9 positions agree with TRBD1. Germline V gene data show CDR1 as MDHEN and CDR2 as SYDVKM. With 4 bases clipped from V and 2 bases from J, the junction kept 5 bases outside the gene matches. There are 15 residues in the CDR3. The CDR3 spells CASSSSGQGQETQYF. The CDR3 nucleotides are TGTGCCAGCAGTTCCTCGGGACAGGGACAAGAGACCCAGTACTTC.

This chain links TRBV20-1 with TRBJ1-2; TRBD1 matches 10 bases. This CDR3 is built from 15 residues. The junction had 5 bases not matched to a gene; V was cut back by 3 bases and J by 1 base. CDR1 and CDR2 from the germline V gene are DFQATT and SNEGSKA (reference sequence). CDR3 sequence: CSASLRDRGNYGYTF. In DNA form, the CDR3 reads TGCAGTGCTAGTCTACGGGACAGGGGTAACTATGGCTACACCTTC.

This clonotype was seen only a few times. This chain joins TRBV20-1 and TRBJ2-1; TRBD2 agrees at 13 bases. The J call may be in error: the DNA end matches TRBJ2-7 better. Germline V CDR1 and CDR2: DFQATT, SNEGSKA (reference sequence). This CDR3 spans 17 amino acids. Written as DNA, the CDR3 is TGCAGTGCTAAAGGTTATACTAGCGGGAGGGCCTACAATGAGCAGTACTTC. Its translation is CSAKGYTSGRAYNEQYF.

This chain connects TRBV19 to TRBJ1-2, with D unclear. The CDR3 is 15 amino acids. Trimming stripped 3 bases from V and 10 bases from J, with 21 bases between. Per germline, CDR1 LNHDA and CDR2 SQIVND (reference sequence). The CDR3 protein is CASSIINTRWIDYTF. CDR3 DNA: TGTGCCAGTAGTATTATTAATACCCGGTGGATTGACTACACCTTC.

The chain joins TRBV20-1 to TRBJ2-1, with D maybe TRBD2 (6 bases). The last part of the DNA fits TRBJ2-7 better; the J call may be wrong. CDR1 is DFQATT, CDR2 SNEGSKA, per germline (reference sequence). This CDR3 has 15 residues. The CDR3 DNA follows: TGCAGTGCTAGGGCGACTAGTAGGTCCTACAATGAGCAGTACTTC. Encoded protein: CSARATSRSYNEQYF.

The genes are TRBV7-2 and TRBJ2-2; D uncertain. Trimming removed 2 bases from V and 0 bases from J, with 7 bases in between. Germline CDR1 and CDR2: SGHTA and FQGNSA. The CDR3 loop spans 15 amino acids. The CDR3 region has the DNA TGTGCCAGCAGCTTATTCACTTCGAACACCGGGGAGCTGTTTTTT. Its protein is CASSLFTSNTGELFF.

The genes are TRBV7-2 and TRBJ2-5; D not certain. CDR1 is SGHTA and CDR2 is FQGNSA in the germline V gene. The CDR3 spans 12 residues. V lost 2 bases and J lost 11, with 12 bases in between. The CDR3 sequence is CASSLSRYGQYF. The DNA of the CDR3 is TGTGCCAGCAGCTTAAGTCGGTACGGGCAGTACTTC.

This clonotype was seen only a few times. The rearrangement joins TRBV18 to TRBJ2-7; 10 bases are shared with TRBD2. V shed 3 bases and J 7 bases; nucleotides not matched to a gene: 12. The V gene's germline CDR1 is KGHSH and CDR2 LQKENI. This CDR3 contains 16 residues. The CDR3 region is CASSPHLAGAYREQYF. Written as DNA, the CDR3 is TGTGCCAGCTCACCTCATCTAGCGGGAGCTTATCGGGAGCAGTACTTC.

The chain uses TRBV5-1 and TRBJ1-1; D gene unclear. With 0 bases removed from V and 3 bases from J, the gap between germline ends came to 12 bases. This CDR3 is 15 amino acids long. Germline assignment: CDR1 SGHRS and CDR2 YFSETQ. The CDR3 bases are TGCGCCAGCAGCTTGGAGGCAGCCAGCGACACTGAAGCTTTCTTT. Its translation is CASSLEAASDTEAFF. The full variable domain, in which reference TRBV5-1 and TRBJ1-1 provide the parts outside the CDR3, is KAGVTQTPRYLIKTRGQQVTLSCSPISGHRSVSWYQQTPGQGLQFLFEYFSETQRNKGNFPGRFSGRQFSNSRSEMNVSTLELGDSALYLCASSLEAASDTEAFFGQGTRLTVV.

As concerns this clonotype: One end of the junction is discordant with germline, which a read error may explain. The V and J genes are TRBV12-3 or TRBV12-4 and TRBJ2-7; 7 bases align to TRBD2. This CDR3 is 13 amino acids long. CDR3 nucleotides: TGTGCCAGCAGTCGGGACTATGCCTACGAGCGGTACTTC. Translating gives CASSRDYAYERYF.

The rearrangement links TRBV7-9 to TRBJ2-3; 9 bases match TRBD2. V gave up 5 bases and J gave up 1 base; unmatched junction bases: 13. CDR3 length: 18 residues. Looked up from germline, CDR1 is SEHNR and CDR2 is FQNEAQ (reference sequence). The CDR3, as DNA: TGTGCCAGCAGCCCATTAAAGCGGGGGGAGGTTGGCACAGATACGCAGTATTTT. Protein product: CASSPLKRGEVGTDTQYF.

The chain joins TRBV7-2 to TRBJ2-1, with 10 bases fitting TRBD2. Germline V CDR1 and CDR2: SGHTA, FQGNSA. The CDR3 sequence is 15 residues long. V gave up 7 bases and J gave up 8 bases; unmatched junction bases: 11. DNA of the CDR3: TGTGCCAGCACCCCGACTAGCGGGCCCATCGATGAGCAGTTCTTC. This encodes CASTPTSGPIDEQFF.

CDR3 loop: CASSDAGTSSPDTQYF. For the CDR3, the DNA is TGTGCCAGCAGCGACGCCGGGACTAGCAGCCCAGATACGCAGTATTTT. V gene TRBV12-3 or TRBV12-4 combines with J gene TRBJ2-3; 9 bases agree with TRBD2. The J segment lost 4 bases and the V segment lost 6 bases, leaving 11 bases of the junction unmatched. This CDR3 spans 16 amino acids.

This clonotype occurred a few times. The chain links TRBV10-3 to TRBJ2-5; D might be TRBD1 (5 bases). Trimming cost V 4 bases and J 4 bases, with 19 bases left between them. The CDR3 is 16 amino acids. From germline, CDR1 is ENHRY and CDR2 SYGVKD. CDR3 in amino acids: CAISVLDPRTGETQYF. The CDR3 nucleotides are TGTGCCATCAGTGTTCTGGACCCTCGAACAGGAGAGACCCAGTACTTC.

This clonotype was picked up a small number of times. The chain links TRBV5-5 to TRBJ1-6; D perhaps matches TRBD1 (6 bases). The CDR3 is 15 amino acids. CDR1 and CDR2 (germline): SGHKS, YYEKEE (reference sequence). Trimming pared 4 bases from V and 6 bases from J, leaving 14 bases between. CDR3 coding DNA: TGTGCCAGCAGCCCCATAGGACAGAGTAATTCACCCCTCCACTTT. It is translated as CASSPIGQSNSPLHF. Together with reference TRBV5-5 and TRBJ1-6, the CDR3 gives the full variable domain: DAGVTQSPTHLIKTRGQQVTLRCSPISGHKSVSWYQQVLGQGPQFIFQYYEKEERGRGNFPDRFSARQFPNYSSELNVNALLLGDSALYLCASSPIGQSNSPLHFGNGTRLTVT.

The gene calls are TRBV5-6 and TRBJ2-3; D is undetermined. The length of the CDR3 is 14 residues. Germline-derived CDR1 and CDR2 are SGHDT and YYEEEE. V lost 0 bases and J lost 3, with 8 bases in between. The CDR3 reads CASSLEIVTDTQYF. The CDR3 DNA reads TGTGCCAGCAGCTTGGAAATAGTTACAGATACGCAGTATTTT.

The chain carries TRBV12-3 or TRBV12-4 and TRBJ2-1; D call uncertain. Trimming removed 5 bases from V and 3 bases from J, with 14 bases in between. There are 15 residues in the CDR3. The CDR3 loop reads CASSPYTPFYNEQFF. CDR3 coding DNA: TGTGCCAGCAGTCCATACACCCCCTTCTACAATGAGCAGTTCTTC.